The 12 T cell receptor beta chains given below trace back to one sample, sequenced in a study of T cell responses to AZD1222 COVID-19 vaccine. Measured with immunoSEQ multiplex PCR; TCRdb has only the in-frame clones, and not every one. The table lists more than 95,000 clones, 88% of them singletons. Sample: peripheral blood, taken on day 0 of AZD1222 vaccination. The origin of the receptors is an adult in good health.

This rearrangement joins TRBV19 to TRBJ2-3; D not resolved. Germline CDR1 LNHDA, CDR2 SQIVND (reference sequence). The CDR3 extends over 12 amino acids. Deletions cut 2 bases from V and 9 bases from J, with 9 bases between. The CDR3 sequence: CASSIQRRTQYF. In DNA, the CDR3 is TGTGCCAGTAGTATACAAAGGAGAACGCAGTATTTT.

The DNA of the CDR3 is TGCGCCAGCAGCCCTCTAGCGGGAGGCTACGAGCAGTACTTC. This encodes CASSPLAGGYEQYF. The chain employs TRBV4-1 and TRBJ2-7; 11 bases map to TRBD2. V shed 4 bases, J shed 3 bases, and the junction held 2 bases outside the gene matches. The germline V gene has CDR1 MGHRA and CDR2 YSYEKL. CDR3 size: 14 residues.

The chain uses TRBV11-3 and TRBJ2-7, with a tentative D call TRBD1 (6 bases). Trimming took 4 bases from V and 0 from J, leaving 13 bases between them. The V gene's germline CDR1 is SGHNT and CDR2 YENEEA. This CDR3 contains 15 residues. As DNA, the CDR3 is TGTGCCAGCAGCTCCAGGACAGATAGCTCCTACGAGCAGTACTTC. It yields the protein CASSSRTDSSYEQYF.

V is TRBV3-1 (or the pseudogene TRBV3-2) and J is TRBJ1-5, with D unresolved. The length of the CDR3 is 12 residues. V gave up 4 bases and J gave up 3 bases, with 4 bases separating them. Germline assignment: CDR1 LGHDT and CDR2 YNNKEL (reference sequence). The CDR3 DNA reads as TGTGCCAGCAGCCTTAACAATCAGCCCCAGCATTTT. Amino acid sequence: CASSLNNQPQHF.

The chain links TRBV29-1 to TRBJ1-2; D remains unclear. Trimming cost V 1 base and J 0 bases, with 3 bases left between them. Germline loops: CDR1 SQVTM, CDR2 ANQGSEA. The CDR3 totals 12 residues. The CDR3 DNA sequence: TGCAGCGTTGAAGGTCCTAACTATGGCTACACCTTC. This codes for CSVEGPNYGYTF.

The rearrangement uses TRBV29-1 and TRBJ2-5; D ambiguous. Germline assignment: CDR1 SQVTM and CDR2 ANQGSEA. V lost 4 bases and J 1 base, leaving 7 bases between the germline ends. The CDR3 extends over 12 amino acids. The CDR3 nucleotides read TGCAGCGTTGCCGCCATCCAAGAGACCCAGTACTTC. This codes for CSVAAIQETQYF. Full variable domain (missing parts from reference TRBV29-1 and TRBJ2-5): SAVISQKPSRDICQRGTSLTIQCQVDSQVTMMFWYRQQPGQSLTLIATANQGSEATYESGFVIDKFPISRPNLTFSTLTVSNMSPEDSSIYLCSVAAIQETQYFGPGTRLLVL.

This rearrangement joins TRBV5-4 to TRBJ2-3; 11 nucleotides match TRBD2. This CDR3 is built from 18 residues. The J segment lost 0 bases and the V segment lost 0 bases, leaving 6 bases of the junction unmatched. Per germline, CDR1 SGHNT and CDR2 YYREEE (reference sequence). The CDR3 coding sequence is TGTGCCAGCAGCTTGGGACTAGCGGGGCGTTCTAGCACAGATACGCAGTATTTT. Its protein is CASSLGLAGRSSTDTQYF. Based on the CDR3 plus reference TRBV5-4 and TRBJ2-3, the full variable domain is ETGVTQSPTHLIKTRGQQVTLRCSSQSGHNTVSWYQQALGQGPQFIFQYYREEENGRGNFPPRFSGLQFPNYSSELNVNALELDDSALYLCASSLGLAGRSSTDTQYFGPGTRLTVL.

The chain links TRBV19 to TRBJ1-2; D unclear. Deletions cut 4 bases from V and 1 base from J, with 13 bases between. CDR3 length: 15 amino acids. The germline CDR1 and CDR2 sequences are LNHDA and SQIVND (reference sequence). In DNA form, the CDR3 reads TGTGCCAGTAGTACCTTCGAGACCCATAACTATGGCTACACCTTC. Protein sequence: CASSTFETHNYGYTF. The full variable domain, in which reference TRBV19 and TRBJ1-2 provide the parts outside the CDR3, is DGGITQSPKYLFRKEGQNVTLSCEQNLNHDAMYWYRQDPGQGLRLIYYSQIVNDFQKGDIAEGYSVSREKKESFPLTVTSAQKNPTAFYLCASSTFETHNYGYTFGSGTRLTVV.

The chain is built from TRBV19 and TRBJ1-5; TRBD1 might be the D (6 bases). Germline values: CDR1 LNHDA, CDR2 SQIVND (reference sequence). The CDR3 consists of 14 residues. Between the trimmed V and J ends, which lost 7 bases and 7 bases, there was a span of 17 bases. The CDR3 region is CASTNQGSGQPQHF. DNA of the CDR3: TGTGCCAGTACCAACCAGGGGTCGGGCCAGCCCCAGCATTTT.

The chain links TRBV11-1 to TRBJ1-1, with D possibly being TRBD1 (5 bases). V lost 5 bases, J lost 1 base, and 11 bases lay in between. The CDR3 consists of 14 residues. From germline, CDR1 is SGHAT and CDR2 FQDESV (reference sequence). In DNA, the CDR3 is TGTGCCAGCAGCAACTGGGACCAGAACACTGAAGCTTTCTTT. As protein: CASSNWDQNTEAFF.

The chain couples TRBV7-8 to TRBJ1-6, with no clear D. The CDR3 covers 15 residues. Per the germline V gene, CDR1 is SGHVS and CDR2 is FQNEAQ. The V and J ends lost 4 bases and 5 bases respectively, with 12 bases between them. CDR3 nucleotide sequence: TGTGCCAGCAGCTGGATGGGCAATAATAATTCACCCCTCCACTTT. Its protein is CASSWMGNNNSPLHF. The variable domain in full, completed from reference TRBV7-8 and TRBJ1-6, reads GAGVSQSPRYKVAKRGQDVALRCDPISGHVSLFWYQQALGQGPEFLTYFQNEAQLDKSGLPSDRFFAERPEGSVSTLKIQRTQQEDSAVYLCASSWMGNNNSPLHFGNGTRLTVT.

CDR3 sequence: CASSLVATGETQYF. The CDR3, as DNA: TGCGCCAGCAGCTTGGTAGCTACTGGGGAGACCCAGTACTTC. The chain couples TRBV5-1 to TRBJ2-5, with unresolved D. CDR1 is SGHRS, CDR2 YFSETQ, per germline. The CDR3 contains 14 residues. Trimming took 0 bases from V and 5 from J, leaving 11 bases between them.